The rows below give T cell receptor beta chains drawn from one sample of a study of shared clonotypes between healthy human individuals. Data came from immunoSEQ multiplex PCR; TCRdb stores just in-frame clones and leaves some out. Of 2 million to 2.5 million clones listed, almost 96% were seen once; the top ten hold around 0.13%. Input material: naive CD4+ T cells sorted from blood. The source is a man between 18 and 35 years old in good health. CDR3s include the opening cysteine and the closing phenylalanine or tryptophan. A D gene is named only where the DNA matches it firmly. Size tells how often a clone was seen (once, few, many) or the class of an expanded clone, and some rows leave it out.

TRBV10-3	.	.	TRBJ2-7	TGTGCCATCAGTTCACAGGGTTACGAGCAGTACTTC	CAISSQGYEQYF
TRBV9	.	few	TRBJ2-5	TGTGCCAGCAGCGTAGGACTCTTAGAGACCCAGTACTTC	CASSVGLLETQYF
TRBV6-5	.	.	TRBJ2-7	TGTGCCAGCAGTTACCGGGAAAGAGGCGAGCAGTACTTC	CASSYRERGEQYF
TRBV11-3	.	.	TRBJ2-5	TGTGCCAGCAGCTTAGACCACGGTCGGGAGACCCAGTACTTC	CASSLDHGRETQYF
TRBV27	.	few	TRBJ1-5	TGTGCCAGCAGTCCCCCAAATCAGCCCCAGCATTTT	CASSPPNQPQHF
TRBV4-3	.	.	TRBJ1-2	TGCGCCAGCAGCCCGAGGGGTGCGGGGGGTAACTATGGCTACACCTTC	CASSPRGAGGNYGYTF
TRBV7-2	.	.	TRBJ1-3	TGTGCCAGCAGCTTAGTAACAGGGATAGACACCATATATTTT	CASSLVTGIDTIYF
TRBV2	.	.	TRBJ2-7	TGTGCCAGCAGTTCGGCGGGCCGATCCTACGAGCAGTACTTC	CASSSAGRSYEQYF
TRBV29-1	TRBD1	.	TRBJ1-1	TGCAGCACCTCACAGGGGACTGAAGCTTTCTTT	CSTSQGTEAFF
TRBV6-1	.	.	TRBJ2-1	TGTGCCAGCAAAGGCCAATCTAGTGAGCAGTTCTTC	CASKGQSSEQFF
TRBV7-9	TRBD1	.	TRBJ2-7	TGTGCCAGCAGCTCTGGGACAGGGGGCTTCCACGAGCAGTACTTC	CASSSGTGGFHEQYF
TRBV6-6	.	.	TRBJ1-1	TGTGCCAGCAGCCAAATGACAGTGAACACTGAAGCTTTCTTT	CASSQMTVNTEAFF
TRBV9	TRBD2	.	TRBJ2-1	TGTGCCAGCAGCGTGATAGCGGGAGTAGGGATCGATGAGCAGTTCTTC	CASSVIAGVGIDEQFF
TRBV21-1	.	few	TRBJ1-5	TGTGCCAGCACCAGACTGCATAGCAATCAGCCCCAGCATTTT	CASTRLHSNQPQHF
TRBV5-4	.	.	TRBJ2-7	TGTGCCAGCAGCTCGGATTCCTACGAGCAGTACTTC	CASSSDSYEQYF
TRBV7-9	.	.	TRBJ2-7	TGTGCCAGCAGCATTGACTCTCCCAAGCAGTACTTC	CASSIDSPKQYF
TRBV10-1	.	.	TRBJ2-2	TGCGCCAGCAGTGAGTCTACTATTCGCACCGGGGAGCTGTTTTTT	CASSESTIRTGELFF
TRBV6-5	TRBD1	.	TRBJ1-1	TGTGCCAGCAGCCCGGGACAGGGGAACACTGAAGCTTTCTTT	CASSPGQGNTEAFF
TRBV6-5	TRBD1	.	TRBJ2-2	TGTGCCAGCAGAGGGACAGGGGGCTCCGGGGAGCTGTTTTTT	CASRGTGGSGELFF
TRBV2	.	.	TRBJ1-1	TGTGCCAGCAGGGGAATACAGGGCACTGAAGCTTTCTTT	CASRGIQGTEAFF
TRBV28	.	.	TRBJ2-1	TGTGCCAGCAGTCGACAGGCCGACAATGAGCAGTTCTTC	CASSRQADNEQFF
TRBV7-9	.	.	TRBJ1-1	TGTGCCAGCAGCTTAGCAGGGACCCACACTGAAGCTTTCTTT	CASSLAGTHTEAFF
TRBV28	TRBD2	.	TRBJ2-2	TGTGCCAGCAGTCATAGCGGGAGGGGGACCGGGGAGCTGTTTTTT	CASSHSGRGTGELFF
TRBV6-1	.	.	TRBJ1-5	TGTGCCAGCAGTGATTATGGACAGCCCCAGCATTTT	CASSDYGQPQHF
TRBV11-3	.	.	TRBJ2-7	TGTGCCAGCAGCGCTCGGACAGCAGTGCCCTACGAGCAGTACTTC	CASSARTAVPYEQYF
TRBV11-2	TRBD2	.	TRBJ2-3	TGTGCCAGCAGATCACTAGCGGGGGGCCTGGATACGCAGTATTTT	CASRSLAGGLDTQYF
TRBV27	.	.	TRBJ1-4	TGTGCCAGCGGAGACGCAGGGGCGGCAACTAATGAAAAACTGTTTTTT	CASGDAGAATNEKLFF